This TCR beta chain is drawn from a study of radiotherapy plus CTLA-4 blockade in lung cancer. The repertoire was sequenced with immunoSEQ multiplex PCR; TCRdb's copy has only in-frame clones and lacks some. Of about 80,000 clones detected, about 87% appear once; the ten largest clones hold around 0.87%. Trimming pared 4 bases from V and 0 bases from J, leaving 7 bases between. The CDR3 contains 14 residues. Germline V CDR1 and CDR2: MNHNY, SVGAGI (reference sequence). The sequence derives from a human donor with non-small cell lung cancer who had stable disease on radiotherapy plus ipilimumab. Material: peripheral blood, obtained from a patient treated with radiotherapy plus ipilimumab. The V and J genes are TRBV6-6 and TRBJ1-3; no clear D gene. The CDR3 is CASSSPASGNTIYF. In DNA, the CDR3 is TGTGCCAGCAGTTCCCCAGCCTCTGGAAACACCATATATTTT.